The 4 T cell receptor beta chains listed next were all sequenced from one sample in a study of beta chain features in type 1 diabetes. Sequenced material consisted of expressed TCRB transcripts (all of the isolated RNA was reverse transcribed). TCRdb's table, derived via immunoSEQ multiplex PCR, lists solely in-frame clones and lacks some. The sample shows hundreds of thousands of clones, roughly 15% of them seen only once. Material for sequencing was naive CD4+ T cells from blood. These receptors originate from a woman in her forties in good health.

CDR3 coding DNA: TGTGCCAGCAGCTTTCTAAATTATAGGGAGGGCTACACCTTC. This translates into CASSFLNYREGYTF. The chain joins TRBV5-6 to TRBJ1-2; D gene unclear. There are 14 residues in the CDR3. CDR1 SGHDT and CDR2 YYEEEE come from the germline V gene. V was trimmed by 2 bases and J by 8 bases, leaving 16 bases between them.

This clone has just a few counts. The chain carries TRBV10-1 and TRBJ2-5; no clear D gene. V was pared by 3 bases and J by 0 bases, with 5 bases between. Germline V gives CDR1 WNHNN, CDR2 SYGVQD (reference sequence). The CDR3 spans 13 residues. DNA of the CDR3: TGCGCCAGCAGTGAACAGTACCAAGAGACCCAGTACTTC. The encoded protein is CASSEQYQETQYF.

The chain uses TRBV29-1 and TRBJ1-6; TRBD1 might be the D (6 bases). Trimming cost V 7 bases and J 7 bases, with 14 bases left between them. The CDR3 length is 13 residues. Germline CDR1 reads SQVTM; CDR2 reads ANQGSEA. Written as DNA, the CDR3 is TGCAGCGCGTCGGACAGCAAGAATTCACCCCTCCACTTT. Its protein is CSASDSKNSPLHF.

There are a few counts of this clone. The chain employs TRBV5-1 and TRBJ2-3; TRBD2 matches at 9 bases. Germline CDR1 and CDR2: SGHRS and YFSETQ. This CDR3 spans 19 amino acids. The J segment lost 0 bases and the V segment lost 0 bases, leaving 11 bases of the junction unmatched. This CDR3 reads CASSLESGTSQKSTDTQYF. The CDR3 DNA sequence: TGCGCCAGCAGCTTGGAGTCCGGGACTAGCCAAAAAAGCACAGATACGCAGTATTTT.